The 17 T cell receptor beta chains in this list originate from one sample, sequenced in a study of blood T cell repertoires in COVID-19. Assay used: immunoSEQ multiplex PCR; TCRdb lists only in-frame clones, some missing. The repertoire includes more than 200,000 clones, about 84% of them detected once, and approximately 2% sits in the top ten. The sample was PBMCs or T cells enriched from blood (not recorded which). The receptors here all came from a man in his fifties or sixties who had recovered from COVID-19.

V is TRBV5-8 and J is TRBJ1-3, with no clear D. V dropped 7 bases and J dropped 4 bases, with 21 bases sitting between them. Germline V lookup: CDR1 SGHTS, CDR2 YDEGEE. CDR3 size: 16 residues. The DNA of the CDR3 is TGTGCCAGCCCCCCGTACCGAAGCTTTAGCGGAAACACCATATATTTT. Amino acids: CASPPYRSFSGNTIYF. Together with reference TRBV5-8 and TRBJ1-3, the CDR3 gives the full variable domain: EAGVTQSPTHLIKTRGQQATLRCSPISGHTSVYWYQQALGLGLQFLLWYDEGEERNRGNFPPRFSGRQFPNYSSELNVNALELEDSALYLCASPPYRSFSGNTIYFGEGSWLTVV.

In DNA form, the CDR3 reads TGTGCCAGCAGCCAGTACACGACAGGATTGAACACTGAAGCTTTCTTT. Residues: CASSQYTTGLNTEAFF. The rearrangement uses TRBV3-1 (or the pseudogene TRBV3-2) and TRBJ1-1; a weak D match, TRBD1 (6 bases). V dropped 3 bases and J dropped 0 bases, with 14 bases sitting between them. The length of the CDR3 is 16 residues. The germline V gene encodes CDR1 LGHDT and CDR2 YNNKEL (reference sequence).

This clone was recorded only once. The V and J genes are TRBV7-2 and TRBJ1-2; 8 nucleotides match TRBD1. V dropped 1 base and J dropped 14; count of bases not matched to a gene: 6. Looked up from germline, CDR1 is SGHTA and CDR2 is FQGNSA. This CDR3 is 12 amino acids long. CDR3 coding DNA: TGTGCCAGCAGCTTAGGTGACAGGGGAGGGACCTTC. Translated: CASSLGDRGGTF.

This clone showed up just a few times. J is TRBJ1-2 and V is TRBV27; 7 bases align to TRBD1. V dropped 6 bases and J dropped 3; count of bases not matched to a gene: 7. The CDR3 runs to 14 residues. Per the germline V gene, CDR1 is MNHEY and CDR2 is SMNVEV (reference sequence). The CDR3 nucleotides read TGTGCCAGCAGACGATCGACAGGGCACTATGGCTACACCTTC. This translates into CASRRSTGHYGYTF.

The chain links TRBV23-1 to TRBJ2-7; weak D call: TRBD2 (5 bases). TRBV23-1 has ORF status, its function being uncertain. The CDR3 totals 16 residues. With 0 bases removed from V and 2 bases from J, the gap between germline ends came to 14 bases. The CDR3 sequence: CASSQSWRLPTYEQYF. The CDR3 DNA reads TGCGCCAGCAGTCAATCGTGGAGACTACCAACCTACGAGCAGTACTTC.

The rearrangement joins TRBV7-2 to TRBJ2-1; the D is unclear. The CDR3 consists of 15 residues. V lost 1 base, J lost 2 bases, and 9 bases lay in between. Germline values: CDR1 SGHTA, CDR2 FQGNSA. The CDR3 DNA reads TGTGCCAGCAGCTTAGAGACTCCTACCTACAATGAGCAGTTCTTC. It is translated as CASSLETPTYNEQFF.

The chain is built from TRBV19 and TRBJ1-3; 8 nucleotides line up with TRBD1. Germline loops: CDR1 LNHDA, CDR2 SQIVND (reference sequence). V shed 5 bases, J shed 0 bases, and the junction held 6 bases outside the gene matches. This CDR3 spans 16 amino acids. The CDR3, as DNA: TGTGCCAGTAGTGTCCGACAGGGGACCTCTGGAAACACCATATATTTT. This encodes CASSVRQGTSGNTIYF. Complete variable domain (other parts from reference TRBV19 and TRBJ1-3): DGGITQSPKYLFRKEGQNVTLSCEQNLNHDAMYWYRQDPGQGLRLIYYSQIVNDFQKGDIAEGYSVSREKKESFPLTVTSAQKNPTAFYLCASSVRQGTSGNTIYFGEGSWLTVV.

The count of this clone is one. The chain carries TRBV5-1 and TRBJ2-3; TRBD2 aligns across 14 bases. From germline, CDR1 is SGHRS and CDR2 YFSETQ. V dropped 4 bases and J dropped 8; count of bases not matched to a gene: 6. CDR3 size: 15 residues. The chain's CDR3 is CASSQGLAGEGTQYF. The DNA of the CDR3 is TGCGCCAGCAGCCAGGGACTAGCGGGGGAGGGTACGCAGTATTTT.

V usage is TRBV6-5 and J usage is TRBJ2-7; 7 bases are shared with TRBD2. The germline V gene encodes CDR1 MNHEY and CDR2 SVGAGI. This CDR3 comprises 16 residues. V shed 0 bases and J 3 bases; nucleotides not matched to a gene: 8. CDR3 bases: TGTGCCAGCAGTTACTCGTCACCGGGGGGAAGCTACGAGCAGTACTTC. Protein: CASSYSSPGGSYEQYF.

In its sample, this clone was seen once. The rearrangement joins TRBV19 to TRBJ1-2, with 7 bases aligning to TRBD1. The CDR3 contains 14 residues. From germline, CDR1 is LNHDA and CDR2 SQIVND (reference sequence). V shed 3 bases and J 5 bases; nucleotides not matched to a gene: 6. The CDR3 loop reads CASSISRGLYGYTF. CDR3 in DNA: TGTGCCAGTAGTATCTCCAGGGGGTTGTATGGCTACACCTTC.

The rearrangement links TRBV7-2 to TRBJ2-3, with 9 bases lining up with TRBD1. This CDR3 comprises 15 residues. V was clipped by 5 bases and J by 4 bases; unmatched bases: 7. The germline V gene has CDR1 SGHTA and CDR2 FQGNSA. The CDR3 region is CASSPPGQGADTQYF. The CDR3 coding sequence is TGTGCCAGCAGCCCACCGGGACAGGGCGCAGATACGCAGTATTTT.

The chain links TRBV15 to TRBJ1-5, with D possibly matching TRBD1 (5 bases). From germline, CDR1 is LNHNV and CDR2 YYDKDF (reference sequence). CDR3 length: 14 residues. V lost 1 base, J lost 6 bases, and 10 bases lay in between. The CDR3 sequence is CATSRGGGGQPQHF. DNA for the CDR3: TGTGCCACCAGCAGAGGGGGGGGTGGTCAGCCCCAGCATTTT.

J is TRBJ1-5 and V is TRBV6-1; tentative D call: TRBD1 (6 bases). Germline assignment: CDR1 MNHNS and CDR2 SASEGT. The CDR3 sequence is 13 residues long. Trimming cost V 3 bases and J 7 bases, with 10 bases left between them. The CDR3 DNA reads as TGTGCCAGCAGTGAGTCAGGGGTCCAGCCCCAGCATTTT. Protein: CASSESGVQPQHF.

V and J are TRBV23-1 and TRBJ2-2, with D maybe TRBD2 (6 bases). TRBV23-1 is flagged as an ORF with uncertain function. V dropped 0 bases and J dropped 6 bases, with 14 bases sitting between them. The CDR3 runs to 16 residues. The CDR3 DNA reads TGCGCCAGCAGTCAATCGCGGAGGGAGGAGGCCGGGGAGCTGTTTTTT. Its translation: CASSQSRREEAGELFF.

The chain employs TRBV19 and TRBJ1-5; tentative D call: TRBD1 (5 bases). The V end lost 6 bases, the J end lost 5 bases, and 11 bases lay between the germline ends. Per germline, CDR1 LNHDA and CDR2 SQIVND (reference sequence). This CDR3 comprises 13 residues. As DNA, the CDR3 is TGTGCCAGTAGCGATAGGGGATATCAGCCCCAGCATTTT. Amino acids: CASSDRGYQPQHF.

The chain couples TRBV2 to TRBJ2-1, with 11 bases aligning to TRBD1. CDR1 is SNHLY and CDR2 is FYNNEI in the germline V gene. There are 15 residues in the CDR3. The J segment lost 5 bases and the V segment lost 1 base, leaving 1 base of the junction unmatched. CDR3 sequence (DNA): TGTGCCAGCAGTGAAGGGACAGGGGGCAACAATGAGCAGTTCTTC. Its protein product is CASSEGTGGNNEQFF.

The chain links TRBV11-2 to TRBJ2-3; 13 nucleotides agree with TRBD2. The trim removed 2 bases at V and 6 bases at J, leaving 11 bases unmatched. The CDR3 is 18 amino acids. Germline V gene lookup returns CDR1 SGHAT and CDR2 FQNNGV. This chain's CDR3 is CASSLRLAGGPTGDTQYF. Written as DNA, the CDR3 is TGTGCCAGCAGCTTAAGACTAGCGGGGGGCCCGACAGGGGATACGCAGTATTTT. The full variable domain, completed using reference TRBV11-2 and TRBJ2-3, is EAGVAQSPRYKIIEKRQSVAFWCNPISGHATLYWYQQILGQGPKLLIQFQNNGVVDDSQLPKDRFSAERLKGVDSTLKIQPAKLEDSAVYLCASSLRLAGGPTGDTQYFGPGTRLTVL.